The present entry profiles one T cell receptor (beta chain) with its context. No antigen is known for it. Only in-frame clones appear in the TCRdb table, and some are missing; sequencing was by immunoSEQ multiplex PCR. Altogether about 98,000 clones are present, about 81% being singletons, with the ten largest covering around 3.6%. The record originates from a study of radiotherapy plus CTLA-4 blockade in lung cancer. Study background: Across the patients, objective responses occurred in under 20%, and disease control in roughly 31%. Notes on the study in general: The best predictor of response was reported to be early blood T cell clone dynamics, with interferon-beta. Expansion in blood of tumor-derived TCR clones was seen after radiotherapy plus ipilimumab.

The germline CDR1 and CDR2 sequences are SNHLY and FYNNEI. CDR3 length: 14 amino acids. J gave up 3 bases and V 4 bases, and 2 bases lay outside the gene matches. Sequencing was performed on peripheral blood, taken from a patient treated with radiotherapy plus ipilimumab. V usage is TRBV2 and J usage is TRBJ1-5, with 8 bases matching TRBD1. The sequence came from a human donor with non-small cell lung cancer who had a partial response to radiotherapy plus ipilimumab. The CDR3 bases are TGTGCCAGCAGTGCGGACAGGGACAATCAGCCCCAGCATTTT. As protein: CASSADRDNQPQHF.